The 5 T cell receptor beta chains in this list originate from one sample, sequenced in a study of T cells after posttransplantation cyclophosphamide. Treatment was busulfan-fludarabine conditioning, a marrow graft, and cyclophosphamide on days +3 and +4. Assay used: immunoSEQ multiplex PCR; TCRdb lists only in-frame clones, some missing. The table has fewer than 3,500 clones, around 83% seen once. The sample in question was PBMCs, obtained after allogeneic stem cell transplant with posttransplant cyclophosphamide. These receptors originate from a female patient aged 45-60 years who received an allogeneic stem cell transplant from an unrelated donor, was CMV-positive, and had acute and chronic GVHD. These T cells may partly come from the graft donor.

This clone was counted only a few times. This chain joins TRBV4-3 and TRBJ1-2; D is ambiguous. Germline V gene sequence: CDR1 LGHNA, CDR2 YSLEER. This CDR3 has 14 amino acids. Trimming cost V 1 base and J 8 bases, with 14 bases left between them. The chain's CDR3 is CASSQVLGGRGYTF. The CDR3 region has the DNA TGCGCCAGCAGCCAAGTTCTGGGAGGGCGAGGCTACACCTTC.

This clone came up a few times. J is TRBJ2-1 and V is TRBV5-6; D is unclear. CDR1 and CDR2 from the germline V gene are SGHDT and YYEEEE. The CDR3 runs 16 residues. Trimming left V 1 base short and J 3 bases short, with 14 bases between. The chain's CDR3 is CASSLLTPVDYNEQFF. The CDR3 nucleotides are TGTGCCAGCAGCTTGCTGACACCAGTTGACTACAATGAGCAGTTCTTC.

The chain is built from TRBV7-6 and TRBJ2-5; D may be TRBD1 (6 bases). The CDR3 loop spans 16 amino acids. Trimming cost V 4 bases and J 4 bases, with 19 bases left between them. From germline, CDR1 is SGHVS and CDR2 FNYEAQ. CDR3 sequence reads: CASSSPPAGVGETQYF. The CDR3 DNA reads TGTGCCAGCAGCTCCCCCCCGGCAGGGGTTGGAGAGACCCAGTACTTC.

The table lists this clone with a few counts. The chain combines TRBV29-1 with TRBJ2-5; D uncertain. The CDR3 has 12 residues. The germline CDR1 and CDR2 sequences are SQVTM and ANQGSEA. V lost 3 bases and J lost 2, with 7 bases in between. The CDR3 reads CSVENKQETQYF. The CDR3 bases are TGCAGCGTTGAGAACAAGCAAGAGACCCAGTACTTC.

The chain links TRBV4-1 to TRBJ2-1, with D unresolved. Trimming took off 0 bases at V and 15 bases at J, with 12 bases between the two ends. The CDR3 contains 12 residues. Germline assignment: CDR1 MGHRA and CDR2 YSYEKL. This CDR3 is CASSQELGWRFF. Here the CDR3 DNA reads TGCGCCAGCAGCCAAGAGTTGGGCTGGCGGTTCTTC.